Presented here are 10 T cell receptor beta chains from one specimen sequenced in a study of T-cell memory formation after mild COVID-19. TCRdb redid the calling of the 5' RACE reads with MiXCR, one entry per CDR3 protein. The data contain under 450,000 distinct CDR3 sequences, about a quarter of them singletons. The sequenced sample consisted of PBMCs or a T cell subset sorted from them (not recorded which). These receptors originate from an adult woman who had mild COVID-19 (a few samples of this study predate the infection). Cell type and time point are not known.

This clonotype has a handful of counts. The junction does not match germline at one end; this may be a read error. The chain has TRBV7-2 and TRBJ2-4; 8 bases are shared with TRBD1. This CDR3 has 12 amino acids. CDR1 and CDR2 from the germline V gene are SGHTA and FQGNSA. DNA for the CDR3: TGTGCCAGCAGCTTGTGGACAGGGAGGCCAAACTTC. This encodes CASSLWTGRPNF.

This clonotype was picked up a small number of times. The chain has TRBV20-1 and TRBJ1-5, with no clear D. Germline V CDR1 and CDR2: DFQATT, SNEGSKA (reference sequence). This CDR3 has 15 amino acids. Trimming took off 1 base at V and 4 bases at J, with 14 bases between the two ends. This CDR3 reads CSARGASGSNQPQHF. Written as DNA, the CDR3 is TGCAGTGCTAGAGGGGCGTCAGGCTCAAATCAGCCCCAGCATTTT.

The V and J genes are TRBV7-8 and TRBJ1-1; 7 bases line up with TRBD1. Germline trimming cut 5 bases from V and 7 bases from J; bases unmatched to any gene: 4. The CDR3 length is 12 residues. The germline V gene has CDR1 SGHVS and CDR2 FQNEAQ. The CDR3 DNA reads TGTGCCAGCAGCCTCGGGACAGTTGAAGCTTTCTTT. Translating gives CASSLGTVEAFF.

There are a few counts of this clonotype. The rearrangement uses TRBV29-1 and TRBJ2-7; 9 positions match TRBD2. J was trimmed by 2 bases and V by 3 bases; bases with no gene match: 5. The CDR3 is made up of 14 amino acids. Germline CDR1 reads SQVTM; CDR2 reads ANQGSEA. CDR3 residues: CSVELAGPTYEQYF. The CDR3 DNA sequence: TGCAGCGTTGAGCTAGCGGGGCCAACCTACGAGCAGTACTTC.

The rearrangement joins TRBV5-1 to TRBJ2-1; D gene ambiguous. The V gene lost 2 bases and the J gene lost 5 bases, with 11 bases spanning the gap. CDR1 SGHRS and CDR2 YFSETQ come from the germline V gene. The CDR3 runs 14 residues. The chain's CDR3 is CASSFPRSDNEQFF. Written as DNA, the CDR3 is TGCGCCAGCAGCTTCCCCCGGTCCGACAATGAGCAGTTCTTC. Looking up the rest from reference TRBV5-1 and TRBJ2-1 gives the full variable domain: KAGVTQTPRYLIKTRGQQVTLSCSPISGHRSVSWYQQTPGQGLQFLFEYFSETQRNKGNFPGRFSGRQFSNSRSEMNVSTLELGDSALYLCASSFPRSDNEQFFGPGTRLTVL.

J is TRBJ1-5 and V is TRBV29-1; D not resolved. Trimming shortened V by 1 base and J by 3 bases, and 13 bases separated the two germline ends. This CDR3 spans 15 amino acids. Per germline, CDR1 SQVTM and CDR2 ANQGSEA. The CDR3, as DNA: TGCAGCGTTGAAGTACCATCCCGTGCCAATCAGCCCCAGCATTTT. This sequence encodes CSVEVPSRANQPQHF. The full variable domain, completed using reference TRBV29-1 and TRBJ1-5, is SAVISQKPSRDICQRGTSLTIQCQVDSQVTMMFWYRQQPGQSLTLIATANQGSEATYESGFVIDKFPISRPNLTFSTLTVSNMSPEDSSIYLCSVEVPSRANQPQHFGDGTRLSIL.

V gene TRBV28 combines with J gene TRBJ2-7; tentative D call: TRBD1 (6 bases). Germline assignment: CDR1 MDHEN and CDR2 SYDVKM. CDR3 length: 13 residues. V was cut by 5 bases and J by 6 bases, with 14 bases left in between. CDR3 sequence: CASSPEGGAEQYF. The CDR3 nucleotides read TGTGCCAGCAGTCCCGAAGGGGGTGCCGAGCAGTACTTC.

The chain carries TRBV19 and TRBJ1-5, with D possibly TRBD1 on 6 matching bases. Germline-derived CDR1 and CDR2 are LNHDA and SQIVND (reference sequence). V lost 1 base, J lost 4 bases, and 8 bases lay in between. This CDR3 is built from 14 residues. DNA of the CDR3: TGTGCCAGTAGTATAGGGACAGCTAATCAGCCCCAGCATTTT. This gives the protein CASSIGTANQPQHF.

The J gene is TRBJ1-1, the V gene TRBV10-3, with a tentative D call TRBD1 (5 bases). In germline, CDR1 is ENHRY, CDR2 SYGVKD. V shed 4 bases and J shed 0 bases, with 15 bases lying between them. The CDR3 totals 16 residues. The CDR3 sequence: CAISGTPGRMNTEAFF. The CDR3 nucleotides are TGTGCCATCAGTGGGACACCGGGACGTATGAACACTGAAGCTTTCTTT.

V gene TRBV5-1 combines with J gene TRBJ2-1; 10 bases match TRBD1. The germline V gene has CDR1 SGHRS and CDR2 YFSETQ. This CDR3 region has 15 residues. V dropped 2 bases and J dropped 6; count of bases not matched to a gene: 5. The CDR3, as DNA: TGCGCCAGCAGCTTTCCGGGACAGGGGATCAATGAGCAGTTCTTC. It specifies CASSFPGQGINEQFF. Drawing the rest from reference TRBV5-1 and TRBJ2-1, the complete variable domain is KAGVTQTPRYLIKTRGQQVTLSCSPISGHRSVSWYQQTPGQGLQFLFEYFSETQRNKGNFPGRFSGRQFSNSRSEMNVSTLELGDSALYLCASSFPGQGINEQFFGPGTRLTVL.